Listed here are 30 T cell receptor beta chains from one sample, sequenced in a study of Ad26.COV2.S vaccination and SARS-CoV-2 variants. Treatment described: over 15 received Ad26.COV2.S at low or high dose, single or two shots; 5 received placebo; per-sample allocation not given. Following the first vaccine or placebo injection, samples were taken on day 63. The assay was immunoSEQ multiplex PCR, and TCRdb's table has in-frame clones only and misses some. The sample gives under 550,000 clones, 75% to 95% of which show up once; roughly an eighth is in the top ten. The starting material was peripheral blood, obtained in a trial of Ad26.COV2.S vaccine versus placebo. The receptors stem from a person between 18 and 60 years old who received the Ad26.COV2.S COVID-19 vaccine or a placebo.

The CDR3 loop reads CASSPRVGLAYEQYF. The CDR3 bases are TGTGCCAGCAGCCCACGAGTAGGACTAGCGTACGAGCAGTACTTC. This chain joins TRBV7-8 and TRBJ2-7; the match to TRBD2 covers 9 bases. Germline loops: CDR1 SGHVS, CDR2 FQNEAQ. Trimming cost V 5 bases and J 4 bases; bases outside gene matches: 9. This CDR3 is 15 amino acids long.

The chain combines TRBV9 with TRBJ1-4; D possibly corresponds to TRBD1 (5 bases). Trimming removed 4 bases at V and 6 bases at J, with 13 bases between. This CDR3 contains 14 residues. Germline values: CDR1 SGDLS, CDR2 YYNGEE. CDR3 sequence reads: CASSRTGPHEKLFF. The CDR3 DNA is TGTGCCAGCAGCCGAACAGGTCCACATGAAAAACTGTTTTTT.

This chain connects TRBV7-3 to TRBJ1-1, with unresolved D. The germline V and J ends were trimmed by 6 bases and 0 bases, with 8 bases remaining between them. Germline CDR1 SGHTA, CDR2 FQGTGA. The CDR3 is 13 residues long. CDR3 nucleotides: TGTGCCAGCAGTCGCGACATGAACACTGAAGCTTTCTTT. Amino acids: CASSRDMNTEAFF.

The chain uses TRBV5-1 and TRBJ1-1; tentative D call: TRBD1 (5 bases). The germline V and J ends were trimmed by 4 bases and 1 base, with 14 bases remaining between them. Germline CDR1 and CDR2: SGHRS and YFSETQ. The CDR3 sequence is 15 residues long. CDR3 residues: CASSPSARANTEAFF. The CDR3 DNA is TGCGCCAGCAGCCCCAGCGCCAGGGCGAACACTGAAGCTTTCTTT.

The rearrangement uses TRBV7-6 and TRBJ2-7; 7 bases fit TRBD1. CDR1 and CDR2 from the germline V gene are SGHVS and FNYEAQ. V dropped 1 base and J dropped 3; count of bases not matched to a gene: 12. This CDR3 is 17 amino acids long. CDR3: CASSLDQPRGQHYEQYF. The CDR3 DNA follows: TGTGCCAGCAGCTTAGACCAACCTCGGGGACAGCACTACGAGCAGTACTTC.

CDR3 in DNA: TGTGCCAGCAGCCCAACTAGCGTTACTGAGCAGTTCTTC. Protein sequence: CASSPTSVTEQFF. The rearrangement links TRBV3-1 (or the pseudogene TRBV3-2) to TRBJ2-1; 7 positions agree with TRBD2. Germline values: CDR1 LGHDT, CDR2 YNNKEL (reference sequence). The CDR3 is 13 residues long. V was pared by 4 bases and J by 9 bases, with 6 bases of the junction left unmatched.

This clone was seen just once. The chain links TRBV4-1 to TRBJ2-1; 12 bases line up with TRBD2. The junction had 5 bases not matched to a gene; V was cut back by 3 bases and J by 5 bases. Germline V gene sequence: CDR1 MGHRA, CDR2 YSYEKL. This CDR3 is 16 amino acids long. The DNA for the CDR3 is TGCGCCAGCAGCCAGCGACTAGCGGGAGCAAACAATGAGCAGTTCTTC. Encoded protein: CASSQRLAGANNEQFF.

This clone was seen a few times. The CDR3 DNA sequence: TGTGCCAGCAGCTCAGTAGCGGGAGGGGCCCCTGGGGGGGAGCTGTTTTTT. This gives the protein CASSSVAGGAPGGELFF. The chain carries TRBV7-8 and TRBJ2-2; 11 bases fit TRBD2. After removal of 4 bases from V and 8 bases from J, the junction contained 12 bases not matched to a gene. This CDR3 has 17 amino acids. Germline values: CDR1 SGHVS, CDR2 FQNEAQ.

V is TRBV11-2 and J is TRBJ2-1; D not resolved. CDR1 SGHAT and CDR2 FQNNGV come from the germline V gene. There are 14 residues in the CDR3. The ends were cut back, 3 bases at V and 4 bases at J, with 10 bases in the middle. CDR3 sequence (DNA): TGTGCCAGCAGCTTGGAAGACCTGTACAATGAGCAGTTCTTC. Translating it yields CASSLEDLYNEQFF. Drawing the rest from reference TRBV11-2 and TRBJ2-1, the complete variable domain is EAGVAQSPRYKIIEKRQSVAFWCNPISGHATLYWYQQILGQGPKLLIQFQNNGVVDDSQLPKDRFSAERLKGVDSTLKIQPAKLEDSAVYLCASSLEDLYNEQFFGPGTRLTVL.

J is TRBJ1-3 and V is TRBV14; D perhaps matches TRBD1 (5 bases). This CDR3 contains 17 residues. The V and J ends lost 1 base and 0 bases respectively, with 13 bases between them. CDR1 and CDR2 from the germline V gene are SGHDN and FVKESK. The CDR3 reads CASSQVGGTSSGNTIYF. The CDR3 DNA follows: TGTGCCAGCAGCCAAGTGGGGGGGACCAGCTCTGGAAACACCATATATTTT.

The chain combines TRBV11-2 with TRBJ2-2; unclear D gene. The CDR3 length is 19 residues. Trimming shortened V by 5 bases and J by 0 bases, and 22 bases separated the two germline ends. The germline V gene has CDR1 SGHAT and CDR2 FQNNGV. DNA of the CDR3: TGTGCCAGCAGCCCCCTGCGAGAGCTCCTCGGGTCGAACACCGGGGAGCTGTTTTTT. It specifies CASSPLRELLGSNTGELFF.

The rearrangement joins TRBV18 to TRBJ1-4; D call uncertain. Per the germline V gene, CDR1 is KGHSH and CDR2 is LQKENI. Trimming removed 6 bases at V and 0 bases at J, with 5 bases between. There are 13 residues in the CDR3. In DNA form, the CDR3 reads TGTGCCAGCTCCCCTGCAACTAATGAAAAACTGTTTTTT. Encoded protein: CASSPATNEKLFF.

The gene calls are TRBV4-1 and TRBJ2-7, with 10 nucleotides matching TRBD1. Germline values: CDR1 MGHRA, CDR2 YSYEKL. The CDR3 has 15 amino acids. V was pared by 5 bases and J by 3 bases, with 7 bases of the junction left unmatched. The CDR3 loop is CASSNFRDRGYEQYF. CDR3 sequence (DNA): TGCGCCAGCAGCAACTTCCGGGACAGGGGCTACGAGCAGTACTTC.

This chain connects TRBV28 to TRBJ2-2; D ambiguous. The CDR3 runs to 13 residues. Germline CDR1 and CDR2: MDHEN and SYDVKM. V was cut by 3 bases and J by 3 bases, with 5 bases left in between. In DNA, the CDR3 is TGTGCCAGCAGTTTCCAGTACACCGGGGAGCTGTTTTTT. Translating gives CASSFQYTGELFF. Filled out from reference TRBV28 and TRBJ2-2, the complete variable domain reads DVKVTQSSRYLVKRTGEKVFLECVQDMDHENMFWYRQDPGLGLRLIYFSYDVKMKEKGDIPEGYSVSREKKERFSLILESASTNQTSMYLCASSFQYTGELFFGEGSRLTVL.

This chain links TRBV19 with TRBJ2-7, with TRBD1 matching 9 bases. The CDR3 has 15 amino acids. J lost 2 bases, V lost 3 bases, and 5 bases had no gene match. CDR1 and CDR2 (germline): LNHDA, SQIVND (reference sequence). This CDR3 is CASSIPGQGTYEQYF. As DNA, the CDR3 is TGTGCCAGTAGTATCCCCGGACAGGGGACCTACGAGCAGTACTTC.

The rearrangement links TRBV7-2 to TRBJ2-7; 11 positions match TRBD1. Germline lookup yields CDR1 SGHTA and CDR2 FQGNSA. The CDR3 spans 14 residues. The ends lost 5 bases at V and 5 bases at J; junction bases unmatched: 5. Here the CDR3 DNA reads TGTGCCAGCAGCCCTCGGACAGGGGGCGACGAGCAGTACTTC. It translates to CASSPRTGGDEQYF.

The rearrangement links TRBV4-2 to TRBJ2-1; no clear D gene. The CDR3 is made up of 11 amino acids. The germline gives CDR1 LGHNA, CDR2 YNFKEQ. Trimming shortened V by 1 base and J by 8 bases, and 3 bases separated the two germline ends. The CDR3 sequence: CASSQGDEQFF. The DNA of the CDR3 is TGTGCCAGCAGCCAAGGGGATGAGCAGTTCTTC.

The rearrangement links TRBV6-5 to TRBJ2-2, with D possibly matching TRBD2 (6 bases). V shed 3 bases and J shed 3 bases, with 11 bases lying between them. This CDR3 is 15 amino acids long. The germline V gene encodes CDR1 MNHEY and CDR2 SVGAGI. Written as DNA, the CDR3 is TGTGCCAGCAGTTATCGGGGACTCTACACCGGGGAGCTGTTTTTT. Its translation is CASSYRGLYTGELFF.

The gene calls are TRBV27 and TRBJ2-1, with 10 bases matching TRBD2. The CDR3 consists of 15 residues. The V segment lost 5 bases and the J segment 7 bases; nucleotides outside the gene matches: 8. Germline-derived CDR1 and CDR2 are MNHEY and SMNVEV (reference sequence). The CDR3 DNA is TGTGCCAGCAGTCCCTTAGCGGGAGGTATGAATGAGCAGTTCTTC. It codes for CASSPLAGGMNEQFF.

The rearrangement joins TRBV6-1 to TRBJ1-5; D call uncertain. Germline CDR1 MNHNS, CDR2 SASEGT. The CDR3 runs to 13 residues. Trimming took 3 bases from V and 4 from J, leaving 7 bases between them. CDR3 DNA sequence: TGTGCCAGCAGTGACATGGGGAATCAGCCCCAGCATTTT. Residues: CASSDMGNQPQHF.

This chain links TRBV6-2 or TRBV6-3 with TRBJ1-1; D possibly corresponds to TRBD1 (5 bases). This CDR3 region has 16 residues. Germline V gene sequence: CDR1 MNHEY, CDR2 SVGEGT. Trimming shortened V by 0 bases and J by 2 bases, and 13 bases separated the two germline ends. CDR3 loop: CASSYSSGTGNTEAFF. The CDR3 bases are TGTGCCAGCAGTTACTCGTCCGGGACGGGAAACACTGAAGCTTTCTTT.

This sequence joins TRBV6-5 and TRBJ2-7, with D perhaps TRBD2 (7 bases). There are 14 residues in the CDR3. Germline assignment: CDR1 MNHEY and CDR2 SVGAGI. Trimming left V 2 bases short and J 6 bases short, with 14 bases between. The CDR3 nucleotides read TGTGCCAGCAGTTACCAAGGGGGGGTTCGCGAGCAGTACTTC. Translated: CASSYQGGVREQYF.

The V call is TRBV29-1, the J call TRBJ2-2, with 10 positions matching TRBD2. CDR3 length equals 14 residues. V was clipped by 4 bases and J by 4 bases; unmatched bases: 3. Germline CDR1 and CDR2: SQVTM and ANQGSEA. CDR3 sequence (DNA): TGCAGCGTTGCAATAGCGGGGGGCACCGGGGAGCTGTTTTTT. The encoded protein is CSVAIAGGTGELFF.

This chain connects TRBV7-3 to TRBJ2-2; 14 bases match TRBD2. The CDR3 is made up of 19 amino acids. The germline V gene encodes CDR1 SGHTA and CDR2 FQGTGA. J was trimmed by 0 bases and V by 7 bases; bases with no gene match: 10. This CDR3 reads CASMKPGLAGESNTGELFF. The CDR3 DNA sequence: TGTGCCAGCATGAAACCGGGACTAGCGGGGGAATCGAACACCGGGGAGCTGTTTTTT.

Written as DNA, the CDR3 is TGTGCCAGTAGTATAGTGGGGACAGCGAGCTCCTACGAGCAGTACTTC. Translating it yields CASSIVGTASSYEQYF. The chain is built from TRBV19 and TRBJ2-7, with 7 nucleotides matching TRBD1. The germline V gene encodes CDR1 LNHDA and CDR2 SQIVND (reference sequence). The CDR3 spans 16 residues. Trimming cost V 1 base and J 0 bases; bases outside gene matches: 6.

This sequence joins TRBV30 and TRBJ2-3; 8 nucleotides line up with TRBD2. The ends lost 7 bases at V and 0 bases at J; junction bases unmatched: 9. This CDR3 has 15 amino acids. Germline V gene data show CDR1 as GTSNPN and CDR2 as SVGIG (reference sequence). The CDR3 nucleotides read TGTGCCTCGGCGTGGGCGGGGGGTAGCACAGATACGCAGTATTTT. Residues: CASAWAGGSTDTQYF.

CDR3 residues: CASSPGGFGSPLHF. As DNA, the CDR3 is TGTGCCAGCAGCCCAGGGGGCTTCGGTTCACCCCTCCACTTT. The V and J genes are TRBV6-5 and TRBJ1-6, with 8 bases fitting TRBD1. V shed 6 bases and J 9 bases; nucleotides not matched to a gene: 7. Germline assignment: CDR1 MNHEY and CDR2 SVGAGI. The CDR3 covers 14 residues.

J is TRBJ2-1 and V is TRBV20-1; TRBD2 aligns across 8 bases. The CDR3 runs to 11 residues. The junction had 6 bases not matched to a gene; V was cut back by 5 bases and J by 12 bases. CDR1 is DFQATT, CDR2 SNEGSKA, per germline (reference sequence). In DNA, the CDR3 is TGCAGTGCTCGGACTAGCTCGAGGCAGTTCTTC. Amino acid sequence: CSARTSSRQFF.

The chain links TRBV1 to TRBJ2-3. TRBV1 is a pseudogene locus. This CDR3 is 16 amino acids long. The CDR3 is CTSSQVGRDPTDTQYF. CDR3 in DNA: TGCACCAGCAGCCAAGTTGGCAGGGACCCCACAGATACGCAGTATTTT.

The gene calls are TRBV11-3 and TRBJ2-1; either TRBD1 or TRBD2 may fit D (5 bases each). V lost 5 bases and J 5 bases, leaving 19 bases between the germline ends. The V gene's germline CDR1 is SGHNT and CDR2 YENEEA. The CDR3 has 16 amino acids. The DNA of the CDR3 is TGTGCCAGCAGCCCCTTAGGAGCGGACATAAACAATGAGCAGTTCTTC. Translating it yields CASSPLGADINNEQFF. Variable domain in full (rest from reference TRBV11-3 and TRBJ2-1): EAGVVQSPRYKIIEKKQPVAFWCNPISGHNTLYWYLQNLGQGPELLIRYENEEAVDDSQLPKDRFSAERLKGVDSTLKIQPAELGDSAVYLCASSPLGADINNEQFFGPGTRLTVL.